The T cell receptor beta chain under discussion was sequenced for a study of human T cells and chemical hapten exposure. This clonotype was observed a handful of times. The antigen remains unidentified. Time point given: healthy volunteer bleed at 6 weeks. Unseparated into fractions, whole blood served as the source from which total RNA was extracted. One entry per CDR3 protein, called by TCRdb with MiXCR from the RACE reads. The table includes about 70,000 distinct CDR3 sequences, under 7.5% detected once. V was trimmed by 4 bases and J by 5 bases, leaving 15 bases between them. The CDR3 runs to 14 residues. In germline, CDR1 is SGDLS, CDR2 YYNGEE. Findings and limits, study-wide: No shift was seen in TCRs above 1 in 1000 frequency with DPC sensitization.

Input material: whole blood. The chain uses TRBV9 and TRBJ1-1; tentative D call: TRBD1 (6 bases). This TCR was recovered from a female donor in good health. Some clones in this sample may be carry-over from other donors' samples. The DNA for the CDR3 is TGTGCCAGCAGCCCGACGGGGGGCCGGACTGAAGCTTTCTTT. Translating it yields CASSPTGGRTEAFF.